These T cell receptor beta chains were read from a single sample in a study of post-analysis software for immune sequencing data. TCRdb processed the PCR reads anew with MiXCR; each CDR3 protein has one entry. The sample records some 890,000 distinct CDR3 sequences, roughly 50% being singletons. The sample was blood. The origin of the receptors is a girl aged 10 to 17 with multiple sclerosis. CDR3s include the opening cysteine and the closing phenylalanine or tryptophan. The D gene is left open where the match is weak. Only part of the rows carry a size: once, few, many, or a class if the clone is expanded.

V gene: TRBV5-1
clone size: NA
J gene: TRBJ2-6
D gene: NA
CDR3 protein: CASSLNRTTSGANVLTF
CDR3 DNA: TGCGCCAGCAGCTTAAACAGGACGACCTCTGGGGCTAACGTCCTGACTTTC

V gene: TRBV7-2
clone size: NA
J gene: TRBJ2-1
D gene: NA
CDR3 protein: CASSLRLDGGVRKFF
CDR3 DNA: TGTGCCAGCAGCTTAAGGCTTGACGGCGGGGTTAGGAAGTTCTTC

V gene: TRBV7-9
clone size: NA
J gene: TRBJ2-7
D gene: TRBD2
CDR3 protein: CASSLTSGEIEQYF
CDR3 DNA: TGTGCCAGCAGCTTAACTAGCGGGGAGATCGAGCAGTACTTC

V gene: TRBV7-2
clone size: once
J gene: TRBJ1-5
D gene: NA
CDR3 protein: CASSFTPTGLGSNQPQHF
CDR3 DNA: TGTGCCAGCAGCTTCACTCCGACAGGTTTGGGAAGCAATCAGCCCCAGCATTTT

V gene: TRBV7-2
clone size: NA
J gene: TRBJ2-4
D gene: NA
CDR3 protein: CASSLGPTAKYF
CDR3 DNA: TGTGCCAGCAGCTTAGGCCCGACGGCGAAGTACTTC

V gene: TRBV20-1
clone size: NA
J gene: TRBJ2-5
D gene: TRBD1
CDR3 protein: CSASHGQAQETQYF
CDR3 DNA: TGCAGTGCTAGCCACGGACAGGCCCAAGAGACCCAGTACTTC

V gene: TRBV29-1
clone size: NA
J gene: TRBJ1-2
D gene: NA
CDR3 protein: CSVDSGESYGYTF
CDR3 DNA: TGCAGCGTTGATTCAGGGGAGAGCTATGGCTACACCTTC

V gene: TRBV14
clone size: NA
J gene: TRBJ2-3
D gene: NA
CDR3 protein: CASSQPGLYTDTQYF
CDR3 DNA: TGTGCCAGCAGTCAACCGGGGTTGTACACAGATACGCAGTATTTT

V gene: TRBV12-3/TRBV12-4
clone size: NA
J gene: TRBJ2-3
D gene: TRBD2
CDR3 protein: CASSLRGDGTDTQYF
CDR3 DNA: TGTGCCAGCAGTTTGCGGGGGGATGGCACAGATACGCAGTATTTT

V gene: TRBV7-2
clone size: many
J gene: TRBJ2-1
D gene: TRBD1
CDR3 protein: CASSSDRGSYNEQFF
CDR3 DNA: TGTGCCAGCAGCTCCGACAGGGGCTCCTACAATGAGCAGTTCTTC

V gene: TRBV20-1
clone size: few
J gene: TRBJ2-7
D gene: TRBD1
CDR3 protein: CSARVPGQLYEQYF
CDR3 DNA: TGCAGTGCTAGAGTTCCGGGACAGCTCTACGAGCAGTACTTC

V gene: TRBV29-1
clone size: NA
J gene: TRBJ2-1
D gene: TRBD1
CDR3 protein: CSVGTGSGSTNEQFF
CDR3 DNA: TGCAGCGTGGGGACAGGGTCTGGGTCTACCAATGAGCAGTTCTTC

V gene: TRBV5-1
clone size: NA
J gene: TRBJ1-2
D gene: TRBD1
CDR3 protein: CASSSGQGDYGHTF
CDR3 DNA: TGCGCCAGCAGCTCCGGACAGGGGGACTATGGCCACACCTTC

V gene: TRBV27
clone size: few
J gene: TRBJ2-7
D gene: NA
CDR3 protein: CASSFLGSQSYEQYF
CDR3 DNA: TGTGCCAGCAGTTTTCTAGGGAGTCAATCCTACGAGCAGTACTTC

V gene: TRBV7-2
clone size: few
J gene: TRBJ2-1
D gene: TRBD2
CDR3 protein: CASSHPLAGLYNEQFF
CDR3 DNA: TGTGCCAGCAGCCACCCACTAGCGGGTCTCTACAATGAGCAGTTCTTC

V gene: TRBV18
clone size: NA
J gene: TRBJ1-4
D gene: NA
CDR3 protein: CAGKREPTNEKLFF
CDR3 DNA: TGTGCCGGCAAGAGAGAACCAACTAATGAAAAACTGTTTTTT

V gene: TRBV24-1
clone size: NA
J gene: TRBJ2-5
D gene: NA
CDR3 protein: CATSDPAETHPGTQYF
CDR3 DNA: TGTGCCACCAGTGACCCAGCTGAGACCCACCCAGGGACCCAGTACTTC

V gene: TRBV20-1
clone size: few
J gene: TRBJ2-7
D gene: TRBD2
CDR3 protein: CSANGAGVWYEQYF
CDR3 DNA: TGCAGTGCTAACGGTGCGGGAGTTTGGTACGAGCAGTACTTC

V gene: TRBV20-1
clone size: NA
J gene: TRBJ2-6
D gene: TRBD1
CDR3 protein: CSARPPTGLLSGANVLTF
CDR3 DNA: TGCAGTGCTAGGCCACCGACAGGGTTGCTTTCTGGGGCCAACGTCCTGACTTTC

V gene: TRBV7-2
clone size: NA
J gene: TRBJ1-1
D gene: NA
CDR3 protein: CASSLARTATEAFF
CDR3 DNA: TGTGCCAGCAGCTTAGCGAGAACAGCTACTGAAGCTTTCTTT

V gene: TRBV7-2
clone size: NA
J gene: TRBJ2-1
D gene: TRBD2
CDR3 protein: CASSLASLAGEVEQFF
CDR3 DNA: TGTGCCAGCAGCTTAGCGTCGCTAGCGGGAGAGGTTGAGCAGTTCTTC

V gene: TRBV7-9
clone size: NA
J gene: TRBJ2-5
D gene: NA
CDR3 protein: CASSPHVEQYF
CDR3 DNA: TGTGCCAGCAGCCCCCATGTGGAGCAGTACTTC

V gene: TRBV7-6
clone size: NA
J gene: TRBJ2-3
D gene: NA
CDR3 protein: CASSARPGTPRDTQYF
CDR3 DNA: TGTGCCAGCAGCGCAAGACCCGGGACCCCGAGAGATACGCAGTATTTT

V gene: TRBV20-1
clone size: few
J gene: TRBJ2-5
D gene: NA
CDR3 protein: CSASNREETQYF
CDR3 DNA: TGCAGTGCCTCTAATCGGGAGGAGACCCAGTACTTC